The text below deals with one T cell receptor beta chain. This clonotype was counted between two and nine times. It lacks a known antigen. Per-base qualities were not stored, and no clone one base away is much larger. This sample stems from a study of T cell repertoires in cytomegalovirus infection (dated by TCRdb to the late 2010s). General notes on the study: Recently identified HLA-C-restricted CMV epitopes, whose presentation resists viral immunomodulation, were targeted by peptide stimulations together with well-studied HLA-B-restricted epitopes. Donor HLA type was relevant to the analysis, as public TCR beta signatures indicated carriage of CMV infection together with the matching HLA type.

The sample was run on an Illumina HiSeq 1500. TCRdb reprocessing: public reads trimmed at Q25 with fastp, clones called with MiXCR, in-frame beta chains kept. Each CDR3 protein gets just one entry, which takes the most common genes and DNA from the rows behind it. This sample comprises roughly 160,000 distinct CDR3 sequences, 20% to 25% of them detected only once. The biggest ten clones account for roughly 27% of the sample. The CDR3 goes from the cysteine to the phenylalanine over 18 residues. Kept here is only the CDR3 DNA, which spans 54 bases and is read in frame from base 1. CDR1 is given as SGDLS and CDR2 as YYNGEE, both from the germline V gene. The V end gives up 1 base and the J end 0 bases, leaving 10 bases in the junction not matched to a gene. Overall results and qualifications from the work: In both this cohort and an independent roughly 400-donor cohort, the cumulative frequency of public TCR beta family members distinguished carriers of CMV infection plus the relevant HLA type. The ex vivo response was dominated by HLA-C-restricted CMV-specific TCR beta clonotypes, and the single most frequent clonotype in two of eight donors was supplied by these HLA-C-restricted clonotypes.

In the paper's terms, the treatment or condition label means: in vitro stimulation with specific CMV peptide epitopes to enrich CMV-specific T cells. The sequence was collected from a human donor in good health (CMV status not recorded). Some clones in this sample may be carry-over from other donors' samples. Source: CD8+ T cells from cultured PBMCs, taken from culture after CMV antigen stimulation. The sequence links TRBV9 to TRBJ2-1, and 7 bases in between align with TRBD1. The CDR3 reads as follows: CASSVSRTGVSSYNEQFF. In nucleotide form, the sequence is TGTGCCAGCAGCGTAAGTAGGACAGGCGTTAGCTCCTACAATGAGCAGTTCTTC.